This T cell receptor (beta chain) came from a study of cytomegalovirus exposure and HLA in healthy donors. Turning to the study itself: According to later analysis, the same platform produced the approximately 130 validation and around 730 first-cohort repertoires. Overall study results and limits: It was 150 to 200 TCR beta chains that were listed as cytomegalovirus-associated. A later analysis found first-cohort TCR clusters tended to co-occur in the 95 to 150 validation repertoires. The dataset shows that most TCR sequences were rare, while some public TCRs occurred in many donors.

Germline CDR1 is DFQATT and CDR2 is SNEGSKA (reference sequence). This CDR3 comprises 10 residues. Trimming took 5 bases from V and 2 from J, leaving 3 bases between them. As regards this clone: Its antigen is currently unknown.

TCRdb's table, derived via immunoSEQ multiplex PCR, lists solely in-frame clones and lacks some. The data contain 220,000 or so clones, roughly 83% of them singletons. This chain links TRBV20-1 with TRBJ1-2; D call uncertain. The clonotype originates from a woman aged 25 to 39 in good health and CMV-seropositive. Sequenced: PBMCs. The CDR3 DNA is TGCAGTGCTCCAAACTATGGCTACACCTTC. This gives the protein CSAPNYGYTF.